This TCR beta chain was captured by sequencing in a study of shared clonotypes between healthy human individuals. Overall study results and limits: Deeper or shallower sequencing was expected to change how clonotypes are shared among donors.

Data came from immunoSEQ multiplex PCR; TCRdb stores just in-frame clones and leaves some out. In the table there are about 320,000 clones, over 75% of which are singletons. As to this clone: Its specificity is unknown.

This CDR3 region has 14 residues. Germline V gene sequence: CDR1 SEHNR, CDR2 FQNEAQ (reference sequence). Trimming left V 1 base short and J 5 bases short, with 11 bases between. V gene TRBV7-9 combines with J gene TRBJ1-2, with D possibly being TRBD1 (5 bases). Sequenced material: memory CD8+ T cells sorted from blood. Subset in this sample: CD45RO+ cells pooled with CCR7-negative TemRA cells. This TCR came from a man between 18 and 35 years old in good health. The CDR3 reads CASSLVGTDYGYTF. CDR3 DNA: TGTGCCAGCAGCTTAGTCGGGACGGATTATGGCTACACCTTC.